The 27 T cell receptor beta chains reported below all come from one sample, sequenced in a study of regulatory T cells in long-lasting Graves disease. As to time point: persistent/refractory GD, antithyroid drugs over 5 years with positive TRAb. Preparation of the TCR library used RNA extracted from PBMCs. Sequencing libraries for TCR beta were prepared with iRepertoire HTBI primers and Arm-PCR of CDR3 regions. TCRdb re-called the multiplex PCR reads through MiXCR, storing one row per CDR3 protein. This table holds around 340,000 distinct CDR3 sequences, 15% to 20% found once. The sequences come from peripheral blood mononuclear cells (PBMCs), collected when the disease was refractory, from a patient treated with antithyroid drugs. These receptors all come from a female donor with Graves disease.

In DNA, the CDR3 is TGTGCCAGCAGCTCCAGGGTCAACGAGCAGTACTTC. It codes for CASSSRVNEQYF. The V call is TRBV13, the J call TRBJ2-7; tentatively, D is TRBD1 (5 bases). V was trimmed by 4 bases and J by 5 bases, leaving 9 bases between them. The CDR3 has 12 residues. Germline V CDR1 and CDR2: PRHDT, FYEKMQ (reference sequence).

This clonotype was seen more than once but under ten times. DNA of the CDR3: TGCAGCGTCAAAACAGGGACGGGTCAGCCCCAGCATTTT. It specifies CSVKTGTGQPQHF. The chain uses TRBV29-1 and TRBJ1-5; possibly TRBD1 for D (6 bases). Trimming took 6 bases from V and 6 from J, leaving 15 bases between them. Germline CDR1 and CDR2: SQVTM and ANQGSEA. The CDR3 loop spans 13 amino acids.

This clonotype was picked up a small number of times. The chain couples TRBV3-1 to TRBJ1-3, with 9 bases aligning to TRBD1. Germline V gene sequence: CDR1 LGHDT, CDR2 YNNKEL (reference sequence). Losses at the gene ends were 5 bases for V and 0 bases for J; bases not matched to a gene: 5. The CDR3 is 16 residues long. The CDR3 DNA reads TGTGCCAGCAGCAAGGGGACAGGGAACTCTGGAAACACCATATATTTT. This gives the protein CASSKGTGNSGNTIYF.

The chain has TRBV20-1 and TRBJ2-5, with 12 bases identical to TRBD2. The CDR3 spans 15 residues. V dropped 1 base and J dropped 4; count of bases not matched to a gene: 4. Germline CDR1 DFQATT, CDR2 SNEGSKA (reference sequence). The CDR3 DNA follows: TGCAGTGCTAGAGCCCCGGGACTAGCGGGAGAGACCCAGTACTTC. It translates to CSARAPGLAGETQYF.

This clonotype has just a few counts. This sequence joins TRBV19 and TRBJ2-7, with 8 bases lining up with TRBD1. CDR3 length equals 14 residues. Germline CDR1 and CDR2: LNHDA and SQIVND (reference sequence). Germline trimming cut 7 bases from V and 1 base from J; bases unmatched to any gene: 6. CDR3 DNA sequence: TGTGCCAGTAAGATGGACAGGGCATCCTACGAGCAGTACTTC. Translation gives CASKMDRASYEQYF.

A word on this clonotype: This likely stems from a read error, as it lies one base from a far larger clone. CDR3 coding DNA: TGTGCCAGCAGTTACTCGCCGGGACTAGCGGGGGTACAAGAGGCCCAGTACTTC. It codes for CASSYSPGLAGVQEAQYF. The chain is built from TRBV6-6 and TRBJ2-5, with 14 bases that match TRBD2. There are 18 residues in the CDR3. In germline, CDR1 is MNHNY, CDR2 SVGAGI (reference sequence).

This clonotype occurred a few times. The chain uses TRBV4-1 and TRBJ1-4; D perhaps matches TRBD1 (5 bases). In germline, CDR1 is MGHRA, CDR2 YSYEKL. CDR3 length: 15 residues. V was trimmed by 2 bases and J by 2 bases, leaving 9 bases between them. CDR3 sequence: CASSQPGRTNEKLFF. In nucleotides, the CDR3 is TGCGCCAGCAGCCAACCGGGACGGACTAATGAAAAACTGTTTTTT.

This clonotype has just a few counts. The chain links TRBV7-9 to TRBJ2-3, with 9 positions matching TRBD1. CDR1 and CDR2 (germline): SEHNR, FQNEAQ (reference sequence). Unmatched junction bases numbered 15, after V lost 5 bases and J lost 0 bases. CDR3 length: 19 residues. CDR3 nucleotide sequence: TGTGCCAGCAGCACACCCCGGACAGGGGCAATCACTAGCACAGATACGCAGTATTTT. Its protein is CASSTPRTGAITSTDTQYF.

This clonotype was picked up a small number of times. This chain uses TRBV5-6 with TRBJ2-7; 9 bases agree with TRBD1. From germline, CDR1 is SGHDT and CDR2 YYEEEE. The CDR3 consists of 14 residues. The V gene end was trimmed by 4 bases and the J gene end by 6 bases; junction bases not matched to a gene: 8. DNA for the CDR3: TGTGCCAGCAGCGTTGGACAGGGGTCTCTCGAGCAGTACTTC. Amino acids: CASSVGQGSLEQYF.

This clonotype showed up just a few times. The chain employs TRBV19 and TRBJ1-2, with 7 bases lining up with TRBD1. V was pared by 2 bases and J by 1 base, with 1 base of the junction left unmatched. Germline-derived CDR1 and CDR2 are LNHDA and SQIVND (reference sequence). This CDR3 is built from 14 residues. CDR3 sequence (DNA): TGTGCCAGTAGTATAAGGGACAGTAACTATGGCTACACCTTC. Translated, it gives CASSIRDSNYGYTF. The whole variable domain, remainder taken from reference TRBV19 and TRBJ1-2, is DGGITQSPKYLFRKEGQNVTLSCEQNLNHDAMYWYRQDPGQGLRLIYYSQIVNDFQKGDIAEGYSVSREKKESFPLTVTSAQKNPTAFYLCASSIRDSNYGYTFGSGTRLTVV.

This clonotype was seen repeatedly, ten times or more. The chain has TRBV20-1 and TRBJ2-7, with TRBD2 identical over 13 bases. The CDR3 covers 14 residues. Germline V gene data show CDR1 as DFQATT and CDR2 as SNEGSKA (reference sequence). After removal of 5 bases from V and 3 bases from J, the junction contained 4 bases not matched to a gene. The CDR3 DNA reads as TGCAGTGCTCGGGGACTAGCGGGGAACTACGAGCAGTACTTC. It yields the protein CSARGLAGNYEQYF.

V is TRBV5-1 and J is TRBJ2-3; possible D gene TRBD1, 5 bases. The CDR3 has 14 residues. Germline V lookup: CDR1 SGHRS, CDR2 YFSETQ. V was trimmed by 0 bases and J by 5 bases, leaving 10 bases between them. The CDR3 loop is CASSLGRAGDTQYF. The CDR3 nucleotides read TGCGCCAGCAGCTTGGGCAGGGCCGGAGATACGCAGTATTTT. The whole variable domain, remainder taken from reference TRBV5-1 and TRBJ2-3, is KAGVTQTPRYLIKTRGQQVTLSCSPISGHRSVSWYQQTPGQGLQFLFEYFSETQRNKGNFPGRFSGRQFSNSRSEMNVSTLELGDSALYLCASSLGRAGDTQYFGPGTRLTVL.

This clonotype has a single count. The CDR3 bases are TGTGCCAGCAGCCAGACAGGGTTGGGCGGCACTGAAGCTTTCTTT. Its protein product is CASSQTGLGGTEAFF. The V and J genes are TRBV5-5 and TRBJ1-1, with TRBD1 matching 7 bases. The CDR3 covers 15 residues. The trim removed 4 bases at V and 4 bases at J, leaving 10 bases unmatched. Germline lookup yields CDR1 SGHKS and CDR2 YYEKEE (reference sequence).

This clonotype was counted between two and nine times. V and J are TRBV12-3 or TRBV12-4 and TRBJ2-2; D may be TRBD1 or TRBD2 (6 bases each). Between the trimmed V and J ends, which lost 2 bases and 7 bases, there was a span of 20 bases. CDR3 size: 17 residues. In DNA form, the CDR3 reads TGTGCCAGCAGTTTAACCCGACAGGTGGTGCGGGGCGGGGAGCTGTTTTTT. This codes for CASSLTRQVVRGGELFF.

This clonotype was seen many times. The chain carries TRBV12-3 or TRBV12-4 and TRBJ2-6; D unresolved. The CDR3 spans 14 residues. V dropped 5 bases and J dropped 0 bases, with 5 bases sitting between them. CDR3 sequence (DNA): TGTGCCAGCAGTACGTCCTCTGGGGCCAACGTCCTGACTTTC. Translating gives CASSTSSGANVLTF.

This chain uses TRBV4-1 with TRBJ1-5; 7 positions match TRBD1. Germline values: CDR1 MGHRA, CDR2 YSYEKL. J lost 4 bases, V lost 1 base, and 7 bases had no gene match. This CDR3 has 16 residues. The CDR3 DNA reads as TGCGCCAGCAGCCAAGGTGTGGGACAGACGAATCAGCCCCAGCATTTT. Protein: CASSQGVGQTNQPQHF.

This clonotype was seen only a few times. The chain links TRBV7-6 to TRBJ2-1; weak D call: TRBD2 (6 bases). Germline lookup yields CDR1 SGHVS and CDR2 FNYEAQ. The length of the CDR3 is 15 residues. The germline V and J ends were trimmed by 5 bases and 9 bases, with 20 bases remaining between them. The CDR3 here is CASSPERAPYREQFF. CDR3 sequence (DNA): TGTGCCAGCAGCCCTGAGCGGGCCCCCTACCGTGAGCAGTTCTTC.

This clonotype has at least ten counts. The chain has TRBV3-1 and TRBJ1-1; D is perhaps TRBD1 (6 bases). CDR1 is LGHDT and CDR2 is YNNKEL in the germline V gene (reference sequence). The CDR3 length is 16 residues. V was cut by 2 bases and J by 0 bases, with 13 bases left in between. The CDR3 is CASSQTRGGMNTEAFF. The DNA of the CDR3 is TGTGCCAGCAGCCAAACCAGGGGCGGCATGAACACTGAAGCTTTCTTT.

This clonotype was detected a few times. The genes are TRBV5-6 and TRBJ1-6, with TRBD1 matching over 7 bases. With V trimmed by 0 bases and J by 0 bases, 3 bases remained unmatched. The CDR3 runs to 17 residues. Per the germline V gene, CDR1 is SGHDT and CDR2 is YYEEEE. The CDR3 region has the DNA TGTGCCAGCAGCTTGGTGGGACAGAGCTCCTATAATTCACCCCTCCACTTT. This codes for CASSLVGQSSYNSPLHF.

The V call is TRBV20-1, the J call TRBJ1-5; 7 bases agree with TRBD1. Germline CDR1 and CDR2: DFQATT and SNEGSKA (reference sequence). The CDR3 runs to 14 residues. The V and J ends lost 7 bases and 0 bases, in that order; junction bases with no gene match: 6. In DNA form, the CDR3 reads TGCAGTGGGGGGGAGGGGGCTAGCAATCAGCCCCAGCATTTT. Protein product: CSGGEGASNQPQHF.

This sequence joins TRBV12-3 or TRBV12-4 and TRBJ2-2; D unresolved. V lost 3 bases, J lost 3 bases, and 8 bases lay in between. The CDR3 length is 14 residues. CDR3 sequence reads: CASSLRLDTGELFF. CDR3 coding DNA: TGTGCCAGCAGTTTGAGATTGGACACCGGGGAGCTGTTTTTT.

CDR3 DNA: TGTGCCAGCAGTGAGGGGGGGGTTCCGGCTGGTTCACCCCTCCACTTT. This gives the protein CASSEGGVPAGSPLHF. The chain links TRBV25-1 to TRBJ1-6, with D perhaps matching TRBD1 (5 bases). Germline V gene lookup returns CDR1 MGHDK and CDR2 SYGVNS. With 3 bases removed from V and 9 bases from J, the gap between germline ends came to 18 bases. This CDR3 is 16 amino acids long.

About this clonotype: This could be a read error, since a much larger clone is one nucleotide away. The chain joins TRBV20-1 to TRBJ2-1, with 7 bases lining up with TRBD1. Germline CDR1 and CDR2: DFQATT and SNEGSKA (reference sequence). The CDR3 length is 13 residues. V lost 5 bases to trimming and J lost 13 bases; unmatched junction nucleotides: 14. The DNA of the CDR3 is TGCAGTGCTGCCAGCCCAACAGGGGAGACCCAGTTCTTC. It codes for CSAASPTGETQFF.

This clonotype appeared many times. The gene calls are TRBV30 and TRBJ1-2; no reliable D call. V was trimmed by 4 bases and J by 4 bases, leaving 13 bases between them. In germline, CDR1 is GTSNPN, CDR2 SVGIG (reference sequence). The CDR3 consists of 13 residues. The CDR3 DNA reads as TGTGCCTGGAATGGAGTAGAGGGCTATGGCTACACCTTC. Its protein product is CAWNGVEGYGYTF.

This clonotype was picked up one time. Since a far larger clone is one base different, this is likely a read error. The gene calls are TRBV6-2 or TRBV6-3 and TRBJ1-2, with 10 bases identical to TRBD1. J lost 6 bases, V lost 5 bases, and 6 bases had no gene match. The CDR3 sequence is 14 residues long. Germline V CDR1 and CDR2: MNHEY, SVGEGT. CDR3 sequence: CASSDRDRGNGYTF. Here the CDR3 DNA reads TGTGCCAGCAGTGACCGGGACAGGGGTAATGGCTACACCTTC.

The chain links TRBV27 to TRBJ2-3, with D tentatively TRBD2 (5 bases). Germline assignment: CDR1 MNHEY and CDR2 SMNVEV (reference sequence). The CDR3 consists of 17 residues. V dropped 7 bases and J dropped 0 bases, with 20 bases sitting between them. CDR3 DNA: TGTGCCAGCATAGCGTCCATCGCAGGCTCAAGCACAGATACGCAGTATTTT. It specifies CASIASIAGSSTDTQYF.

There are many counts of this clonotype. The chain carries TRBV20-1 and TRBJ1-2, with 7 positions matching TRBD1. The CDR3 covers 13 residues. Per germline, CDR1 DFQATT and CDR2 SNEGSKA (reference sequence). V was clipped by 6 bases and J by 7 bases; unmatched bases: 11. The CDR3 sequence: CSAPGQIFGGYTF. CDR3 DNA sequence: TGCAGTGCCCCGGGACAGATCTTTGGTGGCTACACCTTC.